These 5 T cell receptor beta chains share one sample of origin, sequenced in a study of T cells in Graves' hyperthyroidism and ophthalmopathy. There were TCR beta CDR3 regions amplified from RNA transcripts. Using the HTBI primer set, a first-round RT-PCR was run on the TCR CDR3. TCRdb re-called the multiplex PCR reads with MiXCR, one entry per CDR3 protein. The top ten clones hold roughly an eighth of a sample with hundreds of thousands of distinct CDR3 sequences, roughly 15% of them seen once. Source material: blood. These receptors came from a man aged 18 to 35 with Graves' ophthalmopathy.

V gene TRBV4-1 combines with J gene TRBJ2-5; D remains ambiguous. The ends were cut back, 1 base at V and 2 bases at J, with 11 bases in the middle. The CDR3 length is 15 residues. Germline assignment: CDR1 MGHRA and CDR2 YSYEKL. CDR3 bases: TGCGCCAGCAGCCAAGCATACAGATTTCAAGAGACCCAGTACTTC. This sequence encodes CASSQAYRFQETQYF.

The chain uses TRBV27 and TRBJ2-2, with D maybe TRBD2 (5 bases). V was trimmed by 3 bases and J by 1 base, leaving 12 bases between them. The CDR3 contains 16 residues. The V gene's germline CDR1 is MNHEY and CDR2 SMNVEV (reference sequence). CDR3 amino acids: CASSLIAAVNTGELFF. The CDR3 bases are TGTGCCAGCAGTTTGATTGCAGCGGTGAACACCGGGGAGCTGTTTTTT.

This clonotype was observed many times. The rearrangement joins TRBV5-6 to TRBJ2-7, with TRBD2 matching over 14 bases. CDR3 length equals 14 residues. V shed 6 bases, J shed 7 bases, and the junction held 6 bases outside the gene matches. Germline V CDR1 and CDR2: SGHDT, YYEEEE. CDR3 amino acids: CASTGLAGGGEQYF. CDR3 nucleotide sequence: TGTGCCAGCACCGGACTAGCGGGGGGTGGAGAGCAGTACTTC.

The V call is TRBV6-1, the J call TRBJ2-7; TRBD2 agrees at 10 bases. V lost 5 bases and J lost 2; bases outside the gene matches: 9. The CDR3 is 16 amino acids. Germline CDR1 MNHNS, CDR2 SASEGT. CDR3 loop: CASSPGRSGGAYEQYF. The DNA for the CDR3 is TGTGCCAGCAGTCCCGGTAGGAGCGGGGGGGCCTACGAGCAGTACTTC.

The sample holds many counts of this clonotype. This chain links TRBV5-1 with TRBJ2-4; D ambiguous. Germline V gene data show CDR1 as SGHRS and CDR2 as YFSETQ. The CDR3 runs to 14 residues. V was shortened by 4 bases and J by 0 bases, with 8 bases between the two germline ends. In DNA, the CDR3 is TGCGCCAGCAGCCCCGGTGTAGCCAAAAACATTCAGTACTTC. This encodes CASSPGVAKNIQYF.